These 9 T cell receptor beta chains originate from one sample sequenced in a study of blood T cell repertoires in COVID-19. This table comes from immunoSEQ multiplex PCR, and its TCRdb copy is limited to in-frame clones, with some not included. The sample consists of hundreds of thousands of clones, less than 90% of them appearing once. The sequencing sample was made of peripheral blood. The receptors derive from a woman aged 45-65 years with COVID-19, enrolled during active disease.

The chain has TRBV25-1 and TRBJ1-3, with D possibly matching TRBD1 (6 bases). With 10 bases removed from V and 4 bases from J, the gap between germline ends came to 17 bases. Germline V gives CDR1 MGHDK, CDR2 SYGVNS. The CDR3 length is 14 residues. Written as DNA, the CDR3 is TGTGCCACCCAACGGGGGGCGCAGGGAAACACCATATATTTT. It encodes CATQRGAQGNTIYF.

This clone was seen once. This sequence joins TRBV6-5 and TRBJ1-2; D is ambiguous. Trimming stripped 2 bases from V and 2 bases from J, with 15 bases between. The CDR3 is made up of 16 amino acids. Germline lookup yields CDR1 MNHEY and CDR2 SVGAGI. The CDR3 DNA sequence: TGTGCCAGCAGTTACACCGACCCCGGGAGCAACTATGGCTACACCTTC. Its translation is CASSYTDPGSNYGYTF.

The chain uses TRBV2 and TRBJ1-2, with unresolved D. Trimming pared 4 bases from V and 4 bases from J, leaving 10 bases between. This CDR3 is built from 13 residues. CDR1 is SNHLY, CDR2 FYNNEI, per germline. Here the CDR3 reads CASSGQVAYGYTF. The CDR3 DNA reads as TGTGCCAGCAGTGGGCAGGTTGCCTATGGCTACACCTTC.

CDR3: CASSLALGGGNTGELFF. As DNA, the CDR3 is TGTGCCAGCAGTTTGGCCCTCGGGGGTGGGAACACCGGGGAGCTGTTTTTT. The chain is built from TRBV11-2 and TRBJ2-2; possibly TRBD2 for D (6 bases). Trimming pared 6 bases from V and 1 base from J, leaving 18 bases between. This CDR3 contains 17 residues. Germline V gene lookup returns CDR1 SGHAT and CDR2 FQNNGV.

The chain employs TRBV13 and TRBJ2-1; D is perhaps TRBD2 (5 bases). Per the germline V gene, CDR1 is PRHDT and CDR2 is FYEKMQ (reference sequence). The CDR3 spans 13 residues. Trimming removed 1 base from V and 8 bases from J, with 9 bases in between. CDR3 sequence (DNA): TGTGCCAGCAGCTTAGCTTCCGGGGATGAGCAGTTCTTC. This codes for CASSLASGDEQFF. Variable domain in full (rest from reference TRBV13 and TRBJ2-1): AAGVIQSPRHLIKEKRETATLKCYPIPRHDTVYWYQQGPGQDPQFLISFYEKMQSDKGSIPDRFSAQQFSDYHSELNMSSLELGDSALYFCASSLASGDEQFFGPGTRLTVL.

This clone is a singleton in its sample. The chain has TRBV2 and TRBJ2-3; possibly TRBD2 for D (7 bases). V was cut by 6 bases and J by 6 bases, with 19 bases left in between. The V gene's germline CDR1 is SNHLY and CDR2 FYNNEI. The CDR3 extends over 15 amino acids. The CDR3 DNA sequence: TGTGCCAGCAGGGTCGTCGCGGGGGCGGTTGATACGCAGTATTTT. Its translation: CASRVVAGAVDTQYF. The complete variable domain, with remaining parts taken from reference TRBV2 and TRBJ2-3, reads EPEVTQTPSHQVTQMGQEVILRCVPISNHLYFYWYRQILGQKVEFLVSFYNNEISEKSEIFDDQFSVERPDGSNFTLKIRSTKLEDSAMYFCASRVVAGAVDTQYFGPGTRLTVL.

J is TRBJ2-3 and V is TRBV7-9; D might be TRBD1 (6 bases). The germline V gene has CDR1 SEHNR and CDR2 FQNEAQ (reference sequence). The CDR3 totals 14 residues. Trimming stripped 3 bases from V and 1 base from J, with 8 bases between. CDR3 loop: CASSFYRGTDTQYF. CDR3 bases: TGTGCCAGCAGCTTCTACAGGGGCACAGATACGCAGTATTTT.

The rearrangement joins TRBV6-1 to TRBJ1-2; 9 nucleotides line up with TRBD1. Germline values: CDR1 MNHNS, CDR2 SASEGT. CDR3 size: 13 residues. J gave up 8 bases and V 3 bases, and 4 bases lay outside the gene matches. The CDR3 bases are TGTGCCAGCAGTGAGGGGACAGGGCGGGGCTACACCTTC. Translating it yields CASSEGTGRGYTF.

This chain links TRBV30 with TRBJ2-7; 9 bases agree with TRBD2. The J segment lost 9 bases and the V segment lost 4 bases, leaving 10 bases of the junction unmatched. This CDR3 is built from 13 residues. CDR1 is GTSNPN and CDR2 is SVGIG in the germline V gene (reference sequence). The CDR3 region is CAWTSLAGMGQYF. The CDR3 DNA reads TGTGCCTGGACCTCCCTAGCGGGGATGGGGCAGTACTTC.